The 10 T cell receptor beta chains in this list originate from one sample, sequenced in a study of blood T cell repertoires in COVID-19. Generated by immunoSEQ multiplex PCR, the TCRdb table keeps only in-frame clones and is missing some. The table has roughly 73,000 clones, roughly nine tenths seen once. Source material: peripheral blood. Receptors originate from a man aged 50 or older with acute or convalescent COVID-19.

In this sample, this clone turned up once. Other DNA sequences in the same sample also yield this CDR3. The chain joins TRBV5-6 to TRBJ1-1; 7 nucleotides align to TRBD1. The CDR3 is made up of 15 amino acids. Germline assignment: CDR1 SGHDT and CDR2 YYEEEE. V was pared by 5 bases and J by 0 bases, with 7 bases of the junction left unmatched. This CDR3 is CASSRRTGLNTEAFF. CDR3 bases: TGTGCCAGCAGTCGTAGGACAGGTTTGAACACTGAAGCTTTCTTT.

The chain joins TRBV10-3 to TRBJ2-1, with 10 bases that match TRBD2. J lost 4 bases, V lost 7 bases, and 4 bases had no gene match. The CDR3 spans 14 residues. CDR1 and CDR2 (germline): ENHRY, SYGVKD. The CDR3 region is CAITGLAEYNEQFF. In DNA, the CDR3 is TGTGCCATCACCGGACTAGCGGAATACAATGAGCAGTTCTTC.

The rearrangement links TRBV18 to TRBJ1-2, with 9 bases aligning to TRBD1. V shed 1 base, J shed 6 bases, and the junction held 0 bases outside the gene matches. The CDR3 runs 13 residues. Looked up from germline, CDR1 is KGHSH and CDR2 is LQKENI. CDR3 in DNA: TGTGCCAGCTCACCACGGGACAGGGATGGCTACACCTTC. The encoded protein is CASSPRDRDGYTF.

This rearrangement joins TRBV7-2 to TRBJ2-1; D call uncertain. Between the trimmed V and J ends, which lost 3 bases and 5 bases, there was a span of 8 bases. The CDR3 consists of 13 residues. CDR1 and CDR2 from the germline V gene are SGHTA and FQGNSA. CDR3 DNA sequence: TGTGCCAGCAGCTTTTCCAGGAACAATGAGCAGTTCTTC. This codes for CASSFSRNNEQFF.

This clone is a singleton in its sample. The chain employs TRBV2 and TRBJ1-1; the match to TRBD1 covers 9 bases. The V and J ends lost 6 bases and 3 bases, in that order; junction bases with no gene match: 5. The CDR3 contains 14 residues. Germline-derived CDR1 and CDR2 are SNHLY and FYNNEI. For the CDR3, the DNA is TGTGCCAGCAGGATACAGGGGGCTTACACTGAAGCTTTCTTT. Translating gives CASRIQGAYTEAFF.

CDR3 in DNA: TGTGCCAGCAGCACCGGGAGCAACATAGTCGGGGAGCTGTTTTTT. Translated, it gives CASSTGSNIVGELFF. The gene calls are TRBV7-9 and TRBJ2-2; D perhaps matches TRBD2 (6 bases). This CDR3 has 15 amino acids. Between the trimmed V and J ends, which lost 5 bases and 7 bases, there was a span of 17 bases. Per germline, CDR1 SEHNR and CDR2 FQNEAQ (reference sequence).

This clone appeared a few times. V usage is TRBV10-3 and J usage is TRBJ2-7; 8 bases fit TRBD1. The CDR3 has 13 residues. The V gene end was trimmed by 6 bases and the J gene end by 7 bases; junction bases not matched to a gene: 8. Germline CDR1 and CDR2: ENHRY and SYGVKD. The DNA of the CDR3 is TGTGCCATCAGGTCGGACAGGGATGGAGAGCAGTACGTC. This encodes CAIRSDRDGEQYV.

V usage is TRBV7-2 and J usage is TRBJ1-1, with 7 bases identical to TRBD1. V trimming: 6 bases; J trimming: 4 bases; junction bases outside the gene matches: 11. Per germline, CDR1 SGHTA and CDR2 FQGNSA. There are 15 residues in the CDR3. CDR3 nucleotide sequence: TGTGCCAGCAGTACCACAGGGGCAAGGGCCACTGAAGCTTTCTTT. It is translated as CASSTTGARATEAFF.

This sequence joins TRBV27 and TRBJ2-3, with D possibly matching TRBD1 (5 bases). The germline V gene encodes CDR1 MNHEY and CDR2 SMNVEV (reference sequence). This CDR3 is 19 amino acids long. V was shortened by 1 base and J by 0 bases, with 20 bases between the two germline ends. CDR3 DNA: TGTGCCAGCAGTTTATACGGACACCAACCCCTCGCTAGCACAGATACGCAGTATTTT. This gives the protein CASSLYGHQPLASTDTQYF.

The chain recombines TRBV3-1 (or the pseudogene TRBV3-2) with TRBJ2-1, with a possible D match to TRBD2 (6 bases). V lost 0 bases and J 5 bases, leaving 14 bases between the germline ends. The CDR3 is made up of 16 amino acids. CDR1 and CDR2 from the germline V gene are LGHDT and YNNKEL (reference sequence). The CDR3 DNA follows: TGTGCCAGCAGCCAAGAACGACTAGGGGCGAACAATGAGCAGTTCTTC. The encoded protein is CASSQERLGANNEQFF.